This T cell receptor (beta chain) is from a study of siplizumab effects on memory and regulatory T cells. Study-wide results and limits: Siplizumab significantly decreased alloreactive sequences from unstimulated CD4+ memory cells. The study found naive T cells seemingly more diverse than memory cells and seemingly major alloresponse contributors. Proliferating Tregs' suppressive function in siplizumab cultures went unconfirmed.

CDR1 is SGDLS, CDR2 YYNGEE, per germline. The V segment lost 4 bases and the J segment 10 bases; nucleotides outside the gene matches: 8. CDR3 length equals 13 residues. Around 94,000 TCR templates underwent assay in each sample. Data came from immunoSEQ multiplex PCR; TCRdb stores just in-frame clones and leaves some out. This table has 110,000 or so clones, under 95% appearing once. As regards this clone: Its antigen remains unknown.

The source is a human donor in good health. This rearrangement joins TRBV9 to TRBJ1-2, with 9 nucleotides matching TRBD1. The source material was CD4+ T cells sorted from blood. The CDR3 DNA reads as TGTGCCAGCAGCTATACCACAGGGGGCTTCTACACCTTC. As protein: CASSYTTGGFYTF.